These 28 T cell receptor beta chains came from one sample sequenced in a study of identical twins. Each CDR3 protein gets one entry after TCRdb re-called the 5' RACE reads with MiXCR. The sample carries about 690,000 distinct CDR3 sequences, less than 7% recorded once. Sequencing was carried out using naive T cells sorted from blood. These receptors all stem from a young man in good health.

This clonotype was seen more than once but under ten times. This chain links TRBV6-1 with TRBJ2-3; 10 bases are a match to TRBD1. This CDR3 region has 16 residues. CDR1 is MNHNS and CDR2 is SASEGT in the germline V gene. The ends lost 6 bases at V and 3 bases at J; junction bases unmatched: 9. CDR3 bases: TGTGCCAGCAGCAACCCAAGGGACAGGGGAACAGATACGCAGTATTTT. Translated: CASSNPRDRGTDTQYF.

This clonotype showed up many times. The rearrangement links TRBV24-1 to TRBJ2-1, with TRBD1 identical over 9 bases. Trimming took 4 bases from V and 3 from J; bases not matched to a gene: 15. The CDR3 consists of 19 residues. In germline, CDR1 is KGHDR, CDR2 SFDVKD. DNA for the CDR3: TGTGCCACCAGTGACCTTACGGACAGGGGCCTACCTGGCTACAATGAGCAGTTCTTC. Protein product: CATSDLTDRGLPGYNEQFF.

This clonotype was seen many times. The chain joins TRBV7-8 to TRBJ1-1; D call uncertain. CDR1 and CDR2 (germline): SGHVS, FQNEAQ. The CDR3 has 15 amino acids. Deletions cut 2 bases from V and 0 bases from J, with 10 bases between. The CDR3 nucleotides are TGTGCCAGCAGCTTAAGGCTTGAGGTGAACACTGAAGCTTTCTTT. Translated, it gives CASSLRLEVNTEAFF.

The V gene is TRBV7-2, the J gene TRBJ1-6; TRBD1 matches 7 bases. The CDR3 contains 17 residues. The V segment lost 1 base and the J segment 7 bases; nucleotides outside the gene matches: 10. Germline CDR1 reads SGHTA; CDR2 reads FQGNSA. CDR3: CASSLVSLTGTNSPLHF. In DNA, the CDR3 is TGTGCCAGCAGCTTAGTCTCTTTGACAGGGACGAATTCACCCCTCCACTTT.

The rearrangement uses TRBV18 and TRBJ1-1; 9 positions match TRBD1. The germline V gene has CDR1 KGHSH and CDR2 LQKENI. With V trimmed by 10 bases and J by 5 bases, 8 bases remained unmatched. This CDR3 comprises 13 residues. This CDR3 reads CATRDRDGTEAFF. In nucleotides, the CDR3 is TGTGCCACCAGGGACAGGGATGGGACTGAAGCTTTCTTT.

This clonotype was found many times. The V gene is TRBV12-3 or TRBV12-4, the J gene TRBJ1-3; D may be TRBD1 (5 bases). V was clipped by 5 bases and J by 1 base, with 12 bases between them. The CDR3 has 15 residues. The CDR3 bases are TGTGCCAGCAGTGCCCAGGGACCTTCTGGAAACACCATATATTTT. Protein product: CASSAQGPSGNTIYF.

This clonotype was detected many times. CDR3: CASSPPQGAGASNEQYF. In nucleotides, the CDR3 is TGTGCCAGCAGTCCCCCTCAGGGGGCGGGAGCGTCCAACGAGCAGTACTTC. The chain is built from TRBV27 and TRBJ2-7, with D possibly TRBD1 on 8 matching bases. Looked up from germline, CDR1 is MNHEY and CDR2 is SMNVEV (reference sequence). Trimming shortened V by 5 bases and J by 5 bases, and 25 bases separated the two germline ends. The CDR3 extends over 17 amino acids.

This clonotype was observed at least ten times. The V call is TRBV20-1, the J call TRBJ2-1; 9 nucleotides line up with TRBD2. CDR3 length: 12 residues. Germline loops: CDR1 DFQATT, CDR2 SNEGSKA (reference sequence). V trimming: 8 bases; J trimming: 4 bases; junction bases outside the gene matches: 3. The CDR3 coding sequence is TGCAGTCGACTAGCGGATTACAATGAGCAGTTCTTC. Translated, it gives CSRLADYNEQFF.

This clonotype was seen many times. J is TRBJ2-5 and V is TRBV12-3 or TRBV12-4, with 9 bases fitting TRBD2. J gave up 10 bases and V 2 bases, and 8 bases lay outside the gene matches. The length of the CDR3 is 14 residues. CDR3 loop: CASSLLAGEEHQYF. As DNA, the CDR3 is TGTGCCAGCAGTTTATTAGCGGGAGAGGAGCACCAGTACTTC.

A few counts support this clonotype. V gene TRBV30 combines with J gene TRBJ2-5; no clear D gene. Germline V gene lookup returns CDR1 GTSNPN and CDR2 SVGIG (reference sequence). V was pared by 4 bases and J by 5 bases, with 11 bases between. This CDR3 comprises 12 residues. The CDR3 DNA reads TGTGCCTGGAAAGGCAGTGGGGAGACCCAGTACTTC. Its protein product is CAWKGSGETQYF.

The sample holds many counts of this clonotype. The rearrangement joins TRBV20-1 to TRBJ2-3, with TRBD2 as a possible D gene (5 bases). Trimming shortened V by 5 bases and J by 0 bases, and 6 bases separated the two germline ends. This CDR3 has 12 amino acids. The germline gives CDR1 DFQATT, CDR2 SNEGSKA (reference sequence). The CDR3 here is CSALASTDTQYF. The DNA for the CDR3 is TGCAGTGCTCTAGCTAGCACAGATACGCAGTATTTT.

CDR3 residues: CASSPQPYTDTQYF. CDR3 DNA: TGTGCCAGCAGTCCACAACCGTACACAGATACGCAGTATTTT. The genes are TRBV12-3 or TRBV12-4 and TRBJ2-3; no clear D. This CDR3 is built from 14 residues. The ends were cut back, 5 bases at V and 2 bases at J, with 11 bases in the middle.

This clonotype has ten or more counts. The genes are TRBV10-3 and TRBJ2-3, with TRBD2 matching over 10 bases. Trimming at V came to 5 bases and at J to 3 bases, leaving 2 bases not matched to a gene. This CDR3 has 14 amino acids. Germline-derived CDR1 and CDR2 are ENHRY and SYGVKD. The chain's CDR3 is CAISSGRGTDTQYF. CDR3 bases: TGTGCCATCAGTAGCGGGAGGGGTACAGATACGCAGTATTTT.

This clonotype has only a few counts. The chain employs TRBV5-5 and TRBJ1-5, with TRBD1 matching over 7 bases. V was pared by 3 bases and J by 2 bases, with 5 bases of the junction left unmatched. This CDR3 has 15 amino acids. Germline V gives CDR1 SGHKS, CDR2 YYEKEE (reference sequence). In DNA, the CDR3 is TGTGCCAGCAGCTGGGACGACAGGGGCAATCAGCCCCAGCATTTT. This translates into CASSWDDRGNQPQHF. Full variable domain (rest looked up from reference TRBV5-5 and TRBJ1-5): DAGVTQSPTHLIKTRGQQVTLRCSPISGHKSVSWYQQVLGQGPQFIFQYYEKEERGRGNFPDRFSARQFPNYSSELNVNALLLGDSALYLCASSWDDRGNQPQHFGDGTRLSIL.

This clonotype was seen more than once but under ten times. This chain uses TRBV6-6 with TRBJ1-1; 7 bases match TRBD1. The V and J ends lost 5 bases and 7 bases, in that order; junction bases with no gene match: 7. This CDR3 has 13 amino acids. CDR1 is MNHNY and CDR2 is SVGAGI in the germline V gene (reference sequence). The DNA for the CDR3 is TGTGCCAGCAGTGTCTGGGACAGCAATGAAGCTTTCTTT. Translated: CASSVWDSNEAFF.

This clonotype was detected a few times. J is TRBJ1-6 and V is TRBV5-1, with 9 bases identical to TRBD1. V trimming: 4 bases; J trimming: 0 bases; junction bases outside the gene matches: 2. Germline CDR1 is SGHRS and CDR2 is YFSETQ. The CDR3 totals 16 residues. The CDR3 loop reads CASSGQGSSYNSPLHF. CDR3 nucleotides: TGCGCCAGCAGCGGACAGGGGAGCTCCTATAATTCACCCCTCCACTTT.

The table lists this clonotype with many counts. V and J are TRBV28 and TRBJ1-2; D is unresolved. Per germline, CDR1 MDHEN and CDR2 SYDVKM. With 6 bases removed from V and 4 bases from J, the gap between germline ends came to 15 bases. CDR3 size: 14 residues. The CDR3 spells CASSTLAITYGYTF. DNA for the CDR3: TGTGCCAGCAGCACCCTGGCTATTACCTATGGCTACACCTTC.

This clonotype was observed a few times. The chain uses TRBV2 and TRBJ1-5; no firm D call. Per germline, CDR1 SNHLY and CDR2 FYNNEI. Trimming removed 0 bases at V and 9 bases at J, with 15 bases between. The CDR3 totals 15 residues. The CDR3 sequence: CASSEAGGRRGPQHF. CDR3 bases: TGTGCCAGCAGTGAAGCGGGAGGACGCCGGGGGCCCCAGCATTTT.

This clonotype occurred many times. The V call is TRBV28, the J call TRBJ2-7, with D maybe TRBD1 (6 bases). Per germline, CDR1 MDHEN and CDR2 SYDVKM. The CDR3 is 12 amino acids. V was pared by 10 bases and J by 2 bases, with 12 bases between. Here the CDR3 reads CATGQLPYEQYF. In DNA, the CDR3 is TGTGCCACCGGACAGCTACCCTACGAGCAGTACTTC.

This clonotype was found many times. J is TRBJ2-1 and V is TRBV4-3; D gene ambiguous. CDR3 length equals 14 residues. Germline-derived CDR1 and CDR2 are LGHNA and YSLEER. Trimming removed 3 bases at V and 2 bases at J, with 8 bases between. The CDR3 DNA follows: TGCGCCAGCAGCCATGGGGTAACCTACAATGAGCAGTTCTTC. Residues: CASSHGVTYNEQFF.

This clonotype has ten or more counts. The chain joins TRBV5-5 to TRBJ2-3, with a tentative D call TRBD1 (5 bases). CDR3 length equals 15 residues. CDR1 and CDR2 from the germline V gene are SGHKS and YYEKEE (reference sequence). Trimming removed 4 bases from V and 0 bases from J, with 12 bases in between. In DNA form, the CDR3 reads TGTGCCAGCAGCCTGACAGCATCTAGCACAGATACGCAGTATTTT. Translation: CASSLTASSTDTQYF.

This chain links TRBV6-6 with TRBJ2-3, with 7 bases fitting TRBD2. The CDR3 contains 13 residues. With 5 bases clipped from V and 9 bases from J, the junction kept 8 bases outside the gene matches. Germline values: CDR1 MNHNY, CDR2 SVGAGI (reference sequence). CDR3 sequence reads: CASSLSAGRTQYF. The CDR3 DNA sequence: TGTGCCAGCAGTCTTTCTGCCGGGAGGACGCAGTATTTT.

This chain joins TRBV6-1 and TRBJ2-3; D uncertain. The germline V gene encodes CDR1 MNHNS and CDR2 SASEGT. The CDR3 totals 16 residues. The V end was cut by 6 bases, the J end by 3 bases, with 19 bases between. CDR3: CASRDQRRSTTDTQYF. DNA for the CDR3: TGTGCCAGCAGGGACCAGCGACGGTCCACGACAGATACGCAGTATTTT.

The chain couples TRBV4-3 to TRBJ2-2; weak D call: TRBD2 (5 bases). V was cut by 5 bases and J by 5 bases, with 12 bases left in between. The CDR3 is 14 amino acids. In germline, CDR1 is LGHNA, CDR2 YSLEER. The CDR3 region has the DNA TGCGCCAGCAGCGACGGGATAGGGACCGGGGAGCTGTTTTTT. Translating it yields CASSDGIGTGELFF.

This clonotype was seen repeatedly, ten times or more. The rearrangement joins TRBV27 to TRBJ2-3; possibly TRBD2 for D (7 bases). The CDR3 runs to 13 residues. The V end lost 6 bases, the J end lost 4 bases, and 11 bases lay between the germline ends. Germline values: CDR1 MNHEY, CDR2 SMNVEV (reference sequence). The CDR3: CASRSGGADTQYF. CDR3 DNA sequence: TGTGCCAGCAGATCGGGGGGCGCAGATACGCAGTATTTT.

V and J are TRBV5-1 and TRBJ2-7, with D maybe TRBD1 (5 bases). Germline-derived CDR1 and CDR2 are SGHRS and YFSETQ. The CDR3 spans 13 residues. The V end was cut by 2 bases, the J end by 2 bases, with 8 bases between. The CDR3 protein is CASSFPQAYEQYF. The DNA of the CDR3 is TGCGCCAGCAGCTTCCCACAGGCCTACGAGCAGTACTTC.

This clonotype was observed many times. The J gene is TRBJ2-5, the V gene TRBV3-1; D is tentatively TRBD1 or TRBD2 (5 bases each). The V gene's germline CDR1 is LGHDT and CDR2 YNNKEL (reference sequence). The V gene lost 4 bases and the J gene lost 7 bases, with 13 bases spanning the gap. The CDR3 has 13 amino acids. The CDR3 DNA reads TGTGCCAGCAGCCGGGACGCTGGAGGGACCCAGTACTTC. Its protein is CASSRDAGGTQYF.

This clonotype was counted many times. The chain recombines TRBV27 with TRBJ2-1; 8 positions agree with TRBD1. V shed 6 bases and J 6 bases; nucleotides not matched to a gene: 10. Per the germline V gene, CDR1 is MNHEY and CDR2 is SMNVEV (reference sequence). The CDR3 totals 15 residues. CDR3 protein: CASRLDRGEGNEQFF. In DNA form, the CDR3 reads TGTGCCAGCAGGCTAGACAGGGGTGAAGGCAATGAGCAGTTCTTC.